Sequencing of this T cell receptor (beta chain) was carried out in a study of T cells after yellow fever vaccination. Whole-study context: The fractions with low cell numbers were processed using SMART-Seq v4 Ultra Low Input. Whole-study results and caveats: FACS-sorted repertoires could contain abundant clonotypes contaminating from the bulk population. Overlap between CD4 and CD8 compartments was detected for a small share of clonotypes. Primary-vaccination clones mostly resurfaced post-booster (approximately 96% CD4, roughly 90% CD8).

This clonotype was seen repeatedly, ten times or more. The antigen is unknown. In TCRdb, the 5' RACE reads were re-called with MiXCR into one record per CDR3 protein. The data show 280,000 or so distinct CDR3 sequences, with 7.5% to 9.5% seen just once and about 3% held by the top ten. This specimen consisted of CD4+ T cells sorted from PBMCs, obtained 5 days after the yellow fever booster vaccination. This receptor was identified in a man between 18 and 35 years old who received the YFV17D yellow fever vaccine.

CDR3 nucleotides: TGCAGCGTTGCCGGGACCGCGAACACTGAAGCTTTCTTT. This encodes CSVAGTANTEAFF. The rearrangement links TRBV29-1 to TRBJ1-1, with D possibly matching TRBD1 (5 bases). Per the germline V gene, CDR1 is SQVTM and CDR2 is ANQGSEA. Trimming pared 4 bases from V and 1 base from J, leaving 10 bases between. The CDR3 length is 13 residues. Together with reference TRBV29-1 and TRBJ1-1, the CDR3 gives the full variable domain: SAVISQKPSRDICQRGTSLTIQCQVDSQVTMMFWYRQQPGQSLTLIATANQGSEATYESGFVIDKFPISRPNLTFSTLTVSNMSPEDSSIYLCSVAGTANTEAFFGQGTRLTVV.